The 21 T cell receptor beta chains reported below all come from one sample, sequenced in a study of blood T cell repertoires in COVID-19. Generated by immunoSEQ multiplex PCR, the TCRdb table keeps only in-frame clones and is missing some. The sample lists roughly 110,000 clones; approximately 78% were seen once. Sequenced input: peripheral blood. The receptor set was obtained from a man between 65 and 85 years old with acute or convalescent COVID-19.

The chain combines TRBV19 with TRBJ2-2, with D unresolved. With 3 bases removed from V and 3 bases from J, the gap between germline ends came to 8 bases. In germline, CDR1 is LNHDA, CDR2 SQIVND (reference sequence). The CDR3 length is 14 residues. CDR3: CASSIGPYTGELFF. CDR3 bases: TGTGCCAGTAGTATTGGGCCTTACACCGGGGAGCTGTTTTTT. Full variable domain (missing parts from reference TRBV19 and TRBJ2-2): DGGITQSPKYLFRKEGQNVTLSCEQNLNHDAMYWYRQDPGQGLRLIYYSQIVNDFQKGDIAEGYSVSREKKESFPLTVTSAQKNPTAFYLCASSIGPYTGELFFGEGSRLTVL.

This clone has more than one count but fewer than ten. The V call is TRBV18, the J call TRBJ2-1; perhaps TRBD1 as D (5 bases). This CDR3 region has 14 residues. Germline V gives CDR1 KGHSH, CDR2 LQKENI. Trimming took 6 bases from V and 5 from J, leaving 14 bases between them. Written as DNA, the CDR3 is TGTGCCAGCTCTCCTCGGATAGGGGACAATGAGCAGTTCTTC. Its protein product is CASSPRIGDNEQFF.

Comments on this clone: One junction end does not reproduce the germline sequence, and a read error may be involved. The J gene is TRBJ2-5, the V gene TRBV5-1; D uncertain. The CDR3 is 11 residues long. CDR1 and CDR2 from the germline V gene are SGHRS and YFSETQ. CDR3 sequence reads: CASSDQEAQYF. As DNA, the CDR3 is TGCGCCAGCAGCGACCAAGAGGCCCAGTACTTC.

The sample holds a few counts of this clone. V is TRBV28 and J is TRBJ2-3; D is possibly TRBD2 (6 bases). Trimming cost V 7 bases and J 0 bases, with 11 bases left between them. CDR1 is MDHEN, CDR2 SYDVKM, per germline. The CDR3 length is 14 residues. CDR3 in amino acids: CASISGVSTDTQYF. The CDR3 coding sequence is TGTGCCAGCATTTCGGGGGTTAGCACAGATACGCAGTATTTT.

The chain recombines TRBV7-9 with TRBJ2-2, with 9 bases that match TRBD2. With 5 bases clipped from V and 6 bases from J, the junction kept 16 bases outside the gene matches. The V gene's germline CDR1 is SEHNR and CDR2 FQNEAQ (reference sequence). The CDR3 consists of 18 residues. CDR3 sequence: CASSQSSSGLALSGELFF. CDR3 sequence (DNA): TGTGCCAGCAGCCAAAGTTCTTCGGGACTAGCTTTGTCCGGGGAGCTGTTTTTT.

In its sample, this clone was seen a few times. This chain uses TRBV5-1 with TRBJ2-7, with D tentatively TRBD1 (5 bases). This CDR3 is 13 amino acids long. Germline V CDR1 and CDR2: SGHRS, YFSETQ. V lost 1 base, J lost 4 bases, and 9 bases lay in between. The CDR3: CASSLTGTYEQYF. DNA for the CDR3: TGCGCCAGCAGCTTGACAGGAACGTACGAGCAGTACTTC.

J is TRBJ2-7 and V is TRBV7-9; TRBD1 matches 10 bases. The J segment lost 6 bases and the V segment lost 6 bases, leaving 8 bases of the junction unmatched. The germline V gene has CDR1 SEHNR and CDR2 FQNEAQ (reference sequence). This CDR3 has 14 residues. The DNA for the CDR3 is TGTGCCAGCAGACGCGGGACAGGGGTTGGCGAGCAGTACTTC. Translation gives CASRRGTGVGEQYF.

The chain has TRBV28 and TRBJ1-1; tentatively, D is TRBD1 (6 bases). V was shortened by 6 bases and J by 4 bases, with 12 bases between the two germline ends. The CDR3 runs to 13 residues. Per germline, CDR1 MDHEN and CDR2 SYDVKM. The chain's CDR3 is CASSNTGSTEAFF. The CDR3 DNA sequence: TGTGCCAGCAGCAACACAGGGAGCACTGAAGCTTTCTTT.

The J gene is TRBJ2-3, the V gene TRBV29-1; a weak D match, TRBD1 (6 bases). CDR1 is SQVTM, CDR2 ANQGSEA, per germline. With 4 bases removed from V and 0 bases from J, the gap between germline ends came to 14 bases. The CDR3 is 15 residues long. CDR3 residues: CSVVPLQGSTDTQYF. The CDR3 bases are TGCAGCGTTGTGCCCCTTCAGGGGAGCACAGATACGCAGTATTTT.

The CDR3 loop reads CASSQGQGFYQPQHF. The CDR3 DNA follows: TGTGCCAGCAGCCAAGGACAGGGGTTCTATCAGCCCCAGCATTTT. The chain recombines TRBV11-2 with TRBJ1-5; 9 positions match TRBD1. The length of the CDR3 is 15 residues. V lost 5 bases to trimming and J lost 5 bases; unmatched junction nucleotides: 7. Germline assignment: CDR1 SGHAT and CDR2 FQNNGV.

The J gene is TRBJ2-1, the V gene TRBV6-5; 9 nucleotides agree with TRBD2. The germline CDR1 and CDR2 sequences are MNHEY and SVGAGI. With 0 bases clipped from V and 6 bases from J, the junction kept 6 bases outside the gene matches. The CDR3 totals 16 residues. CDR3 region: CASSYSGGGVFNEQFF. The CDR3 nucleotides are TGTGCCAGCAGTTACTCTGGCGGGGGGGTGTTCAATGAGCAGTTCTTC.

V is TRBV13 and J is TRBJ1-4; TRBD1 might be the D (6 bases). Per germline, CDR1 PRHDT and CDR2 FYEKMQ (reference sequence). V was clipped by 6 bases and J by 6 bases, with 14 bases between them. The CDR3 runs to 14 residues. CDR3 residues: CASREMDSYEKLFF. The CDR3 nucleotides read TGTGCCAGCAGGGAAATGGACAGTTATGAAAAACTGTTTTTT.

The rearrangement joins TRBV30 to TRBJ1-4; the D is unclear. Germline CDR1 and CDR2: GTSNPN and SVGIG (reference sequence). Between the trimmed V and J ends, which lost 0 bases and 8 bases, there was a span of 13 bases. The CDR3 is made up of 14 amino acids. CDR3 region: CAWSVAATREKLFF. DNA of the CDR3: TGTGCCTGGAGTGTAGCTGCGACTCGGGAAAAACTGTTTTTT.

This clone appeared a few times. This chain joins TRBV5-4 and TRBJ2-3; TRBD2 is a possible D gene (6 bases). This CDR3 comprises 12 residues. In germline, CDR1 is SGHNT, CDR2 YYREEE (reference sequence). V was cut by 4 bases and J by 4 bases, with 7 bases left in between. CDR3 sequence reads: CASSRGSDTQYF. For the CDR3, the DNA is TGTGCCAGCAGCCGGGGGTCAGATACGCAGTATTTT.

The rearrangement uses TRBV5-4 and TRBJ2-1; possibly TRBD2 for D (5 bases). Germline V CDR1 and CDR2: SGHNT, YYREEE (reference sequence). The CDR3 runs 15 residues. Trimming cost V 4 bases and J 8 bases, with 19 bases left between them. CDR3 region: CASSRASGRYDEQFF. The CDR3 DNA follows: TGTGCCAGCAGCCGGGCCAGCGGACGGTACGATGAGCAGTTCTTC.

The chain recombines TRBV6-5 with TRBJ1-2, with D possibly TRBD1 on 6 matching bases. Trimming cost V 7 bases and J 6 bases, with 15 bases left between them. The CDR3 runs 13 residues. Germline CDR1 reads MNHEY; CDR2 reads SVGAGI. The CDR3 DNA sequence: TGTGCCAGCAAGATACGGACAGCTGATGGCTACACCTTC. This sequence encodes CASKIRTADGYTF.

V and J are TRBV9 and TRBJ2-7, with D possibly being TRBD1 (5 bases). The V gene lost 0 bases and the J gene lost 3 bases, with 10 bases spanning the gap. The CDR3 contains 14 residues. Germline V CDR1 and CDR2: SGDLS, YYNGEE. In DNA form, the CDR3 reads TGTGCCAGCAGCGTAGTCTCGCAGGGCTACGAGCAGTACTTC. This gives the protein CASSVVSQGYEQYF.

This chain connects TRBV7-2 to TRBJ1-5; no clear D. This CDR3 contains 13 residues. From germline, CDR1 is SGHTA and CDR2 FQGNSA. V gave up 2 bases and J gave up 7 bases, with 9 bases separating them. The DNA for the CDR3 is TGTGCCAGCAGCTTATCGGGAAAACAGCCCCAGCATTTT. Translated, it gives CASSLSGKQPQHF.

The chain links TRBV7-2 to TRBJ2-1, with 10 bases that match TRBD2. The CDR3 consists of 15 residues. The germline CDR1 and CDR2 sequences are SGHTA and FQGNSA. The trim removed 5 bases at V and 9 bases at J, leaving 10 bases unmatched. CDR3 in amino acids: CASSARLAGAGEQFF. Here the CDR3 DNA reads TGTGCCAGCAGCGCGAGACTAGCGGGCGCAGGTGAGCAGTTCTTC.

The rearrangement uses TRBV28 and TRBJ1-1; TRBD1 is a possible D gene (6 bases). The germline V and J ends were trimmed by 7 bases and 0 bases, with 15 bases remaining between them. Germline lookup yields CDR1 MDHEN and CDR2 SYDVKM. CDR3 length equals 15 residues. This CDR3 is CASTSPRGLNTEAFF. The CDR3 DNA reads TGTGCCAGCACCTCCCCCAGGGGATTGAACACTGAAGCTTTCTTT.

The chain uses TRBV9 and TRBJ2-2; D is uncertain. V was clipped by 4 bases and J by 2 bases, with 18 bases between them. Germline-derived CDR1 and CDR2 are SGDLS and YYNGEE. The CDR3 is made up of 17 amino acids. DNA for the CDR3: TGTGCCAGCAGCATCCTGCTTAGTGGGCTTAACACCGGGGAGCTGTTTTTT. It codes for CASSILLSGLNTGELFF. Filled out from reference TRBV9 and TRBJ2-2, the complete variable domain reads DSGVTQTPKHLITATGQRVTLRCSPRSGDLSVYWYQQSLDQGLQFLIQYYNGEERAKGNILERFSAQQFPDLHSELNLSSLELGDSALYFCASSILLSGLNTGELFFGEGSRLTVL.